The present TCR beta chain was sequenced within a study of T cells after posttransplantation cyclophosphamide. On the day of bone marrow donation, the related graft donor provided peripheral blood. This clone was observed a few times. As yet, its antigen is unknown. Study-level points and caveats: Donor-recipient repertoire similarity was low at 1-2 months, rising over year one. TRB clonality was highly associated with recipient CMV seropositivity and reactivation.

The CDR3 loop spans 15 amino acids. In germline, CDR1 is SGDLS, CDR2 YYNGEE. Trimming removed 6 bases from V and 4 bases from J; junction bases left unmatched: 11. Profiling relied on immunoSEQ multiplex PCR, and the TCRdb table lists in-frame clones only, not all of them. Of approximately 22,000 clones detected, roughly two thirds appear once; the ten largest clones hold roughly 0.65%. This clonotype was obtained from a woman aged 55-70 years in good health, CMV-negative, and a related stem cell transplant donor. The chain joins TRBV9 to TRBJ2-3; TRBD2 matches 7 bases. Specimen: memory CD4+ T cells sorted from PBMCs. The CDR3 here is CASTRGLSFPDTQYF. In DNA form, the CDR3 reads TGTGCCAGCACAAGGGGACTATCTTTTCCAGATACGCAGTATTTT.